This T cell receptor (beta chain) was found in a study of T cell responses to AZD1222 COVID-19 vaccine. After removal of 0 bases from V and 4 bases from J, the junction contained 5 bases not matched to a gene. This CDR3 has 18 residues. Germline V gives CDR1 SGDLS, CDR2 YYNGEE. This clone was recorded once. Method: immunoSEQ multiplex PCR; TCRdb's copy keeps in-frame clones and lacks some. The data show about 110,000 clones, about 88% seen once. Specimen: peripheral blood, collected on day 0 of AZD1222 vaccination. The chain is built from TRBV9 and TRBJ2-3, with 16 bases fitting TRBD2. The origin of this receptor is an adult in good health. The CDR3 here is CASSVAGTSGGAADTQYF. The DNA of the CDR3 is TGTGCCAGCAGCGTAGCAGGGACTAGCGGGGGGGCGGCAGATACGCAGTATTTT.